This note documents a single T cell receptor (beta chain) sequence. This record belongs to a study of blood T cell repertoires in COVID-19. Study at large: T cells, B-cell-depleted T cells, or PBMCs provided the cDNA or gDNA that served as material.

V dropped 6 bases and J dropped 3; count of bases not matched to a gene: 7. The CDR3 runs to 15 residues. Germline V gene data show CDR1 as MDHEN and CDR2 as SYDVKM. In the original processing: Reference gene primer amplification gave estimated nucleated cell counts. The protocol was immunoSEQ multiplex PCR, while the TCRdb copy is restricted to in-frame clones and leaves out a portion. V, J and clone size derive from that table, while D and trimming were established from the DNA sequence. The sample contains 200,000 to 300,000 clones, roughly 86% of which appear only once. The material sequenced was peripheral blood. This receptor was obtained from a woman aged 45 to 65 with acute or convalescent COVID-19. J is TRBJ1-4 and V is TRBV28; 7 bases fit TRBD1. The CDR3 protein is CASRSRQGANEKLFF. The CDR3 nucleotides are TGTGCCAGCAGATCTCGACAGGGAGCTAATGAAAAACTGTTTTTT.